This T cell receptor (beta chain) is from a study of PD-1 blockade in classical Hodgkin lymphoma. Study details: Patients were administered nivolumab (3 mg/kg intravenously) every 2 weeks.

A word on this clone: Its matching antigen is unknown.

Study-level points and caveats: Complete responders entered with baseline diversity on par with newly diagnosed patients, the results showed. Diminished baseline TCR diversity has been reported in newly diagnosed patients relative to healthy donors.

The protocol was immunoSEQ multiplex PCR, while the TCRdb copy is restricted to in-frame clones and leaves out a portion. Of about 8,200 clones listed, around 84% are singletons. Every one of the patients relapsed after autologous stem cell transplantation (brentuximab vedotin exposure was variable). Thawed PBMCs supplied CD8+ T cells via magnetic negative selection. Sequenced here: CD8+ T cells from blood, sampled at baseline. The receptor comes from a human donor with classical Hodgkin lymphoma.

CDR3: CASSTTGVEQYF. CDR3 bases: TGTGCCAGCAGTACAACAGGGGTCGAGCAGTACTTC. This chain joins TRBV28 and TRBJ2-7; the match to TRBD1 covers 7 bases. V trimming: 5 bases; J trimming: 6 bases; junction bases outside the gene matches: 4. Germline CDR1 MDHEN, CDR2 SYDVKM. The CDR3 extends over 12 amino acids.